The sequence of this TCR beta chain was determined in a study of T cells in Graves' hyperthyroidism and ophthalmopathy (dated by TCRdb to about 2019). At the level of the whole study: Peripheral blood samples were taken at the time of initial diagnosis, prior to any treatment. TCR V-J signatures able to tell the groups apart were searched for in a discovery cohort of around 95 patients, of whom 40 to 45 had Graves' ophthalmopathy and 55 to 65 had stable Graves' hyperthyroidism. Prospective prediction of ophthalmopathy was tested in an independent validation cohort of 18 to 20 hyperthyroidism patients and some 17 patients who later progressed to ophthalmopathy. For training and testing, the 100 or so patients in the discovery cohort were randomly divided in a 7:3 ratio. The study also compared thyroid tissue and blood T-cell repertoires from about six Graves' hyperthyroidism patients. After blood sampling, hyperthyroidism patients were treated with methimazole at a starting dose of 30 mg daily, and ophthalmopathy patients were treated with high-dose intravenous methylprednisolone. The paper describes TCR Vbeta CDR3 sequencing of about 140 peripheral blood samples, made up of about 41 ophthalmopathy patients, approximately 76 hyperthyroidism patients and some 17 progressor patients. Results and caveats for the whole study, not just this receptor: In validation, the model predicted progression to ophthalmopathy with around 71% sensitivity and roughly 72% specificity, a median of about 6 months before onset. Most expanded thyroid clonotypes (frequency above 0.001) were also detected in blood, suggesting blood repertoires may reflect thyroid immune responses. A model built on a 13 V-J signature distinguished ophthalmopathy from stable hyperthyroidism, reaching over 85% sensitivity and about 81% specificity in cross-validation and 80%/75% in testing. No statistical method was used to fix the sample size in advance, and group allocation was not hidden from the investigators.

In regard to this clonotype: Its binding antigen is unknown. No per-base quality is available; no much larger clone lies one base away.

The CDR3 numbers 16 residues from cysteine through phenylalanine. Left in the record is the CDR3 DNA by itself, 48 bases read in frame from the first base. V loses 3 bases of germline sequence and J loses 6 bases, and the interval between the two ends is 18 bases. According to the germline V gene, CDR1 reads SGHDT and CDR2 reads YYEEEE. Ophthalmopathy patients had moderately to severely active disease, Clinical Activity Score of at least 3, NOSPECS grade of at least 4, and duration under 3 months. Any patient with an uncontrolled infection, another autoimmune disease, pregnancy or lactation was excluded. Diagnoses relied on clinical symptoms, serum thyroxine and TRAb, thyroid ultrasound and orbital computed tomography. PBMCs were separated from roughly 9.3 ml of fresh peripheral blood using Ficoll-Paque density gradient centrifugation. Total RNA was extracted using Trizol reagent, and RNA quality was assessed on an Agilent 2100 Bioanalyzer.

Amplification of TCR beta CDR3 regions was carried out from RNA transcripts. The TCR CDR3 was subjected to a first round of RT-PCR using the HTBI primer set and the Qiagen OneStep RT-PCR kit. Libraries were constructed in a second round of multiplex PCR, after which size selection and purification were performed. Paired-end sequencing of the libraries was performed with 100 bp reads on an Illumina HiSeq2000. The paper's data handling went like this. SOAPnuke was used to process the raw data, throwing out any read that contained adapters or uncalled bases, had a mean Phred below 15, or lacked an exact constant-primer or identifier match. COPE v1.2.5 was used to merge high-quality paired reads, and clonotypes were defined as unique nucleotide sequences. Clonotypes were aligned to IMGT TRBV, TRBD and TRBJ reference segments using MiTCR v1.1. Analysis was restricted to V-J combinations with a frequency above 0.0001, which covered about 99% of repertoires. A TCS score was defined as the ratio between F50 (clonal expansion) and ExV (chaos), using BLOSUM62-based TCRdist between CDR3 peptides within each V-J. Welch's t-statistics and random forest reduced 514 V-J features to roughly 13, which were used in a naive Bayes classifier (R e1071). TCRdb trimmed the raw reads at Q25, called clones with MiXCR and kept productive beta chains. Identical CDR3 protein sequences are pooled into one entry, listed with their most common genes and DNA. The V and J calls come from TCRdb's annotation, not from the publication. This sample gives about half a million distinct CDR3 sequences in total; roughly 23% of them show up just once. The ten largest make up around 54% of the sample.

This receptor chain uses TRBV5-6 and TRBJ2-2; matching of 6 bases hints at TRBD1 as the D gene. The clonotype comes from a woman in her seventies with Graves' ophthalmopathy. The sequenced material came from blood. The nucleotide sequence reads TGTGCCAGCAGCTCCCCCCGGGACACGCTAGCCGGGGAGCTGTTTTTT. It specifies CASSSPRDTLAGELFF.